This entry concerns a single T cell receptor (beta chain). Authors' data handling: The assay estimated nucleated cells by amplifying reference gene primers. Method: immunoSEQ multiplex PCR; TCRdb's copy keeps in-frame clones and lacks some. V, J and clone size reflect that table, while D and trimming were determined from the DNA. The sample includes 240,000 or so clones, approximately 82% seen only once; the top ten take approximately 1.9%. This sample was taken from a study of blood T cell repertoires in COVID-19. On the study more broadly: There were acute and convalescent COVID-19 samples, and they came from the United States, Italy and Spain. T cells, B-cell-depleted T cells, or PBMCs provided the cDNA or gDNA that served as material.

V lost 0 bases, J lost 4 bases, and 16 bases lay in between. Germline V gene sequence: CDR1 MGHRA, CDR2 YSYEKL. This CDR3 is built from 17 residues. The gene calls are TRBV4-1 and TRBJ1-5; D gene ambiguous. The receptor comes from a woman older than 75 with acute or convalescent COVID-19. The specimen was peripheral blood. CDR3 residues: CASSQDAQALQNQPQHF. The CDR3, as DNA: TGCGCCAGCAGCCAAGACGCCCAGGCGTTACAAAATCAGCCCCAGCATTTT.